This T cell receptor (beta chain) was recorded in a study of Ad26.COV2.S vaccination and SARS-CoV-2 variants. Study-wide findings and caveats: Placebo recipients and vaccine recipients were similar in non-spike TCR breadth.

From germline, CDR1 is LGHNA and CDR2 YSLEER. The CDR3 contains 14 residues. V lost 3 bases and J lost 2, with 10 bases in between. Sequencing used immunoSEQ multiplex PCR; TCRdb keeps in-frame clones, though not all of them. The sample records about 410,000 clones, approximately 86% being singletons. Treatment defined: roughly 20 received Ad26.COV2.S at low or high dose, single or two shots; roughly five received placebo; per-sample allocation not given. At day 63 after the first vaccine or placebo injection, samples were drawn. With regard to this clone: Antigen: not known.

The receptor comes from a person between 18 and 65 years old who received the Ad26.COV2.S COVID-19 vaccine or a placebo. The sequencing here drew on peripheral blood, taken in a trial of Ad26.COV2.S vaccine versus placebo. This chain joins TRBV4-3 and TRBJ1-1; a weak D match, TRBD1 (5 bases). The CDR3 nucleotides are TGCGCCAGCAGCCAGCTCCAGGGTAACACTGAAGCTTTCTTT. Translated, it gives CASSQLQGNTEAFF.